What follows are 9 T cell receptor beta chains derived from one specimen sequenced in a study of tumor-infiltrating lymphocytes in primary liver carcinoma. From 20-30 mg of unsorted bulk tissue, DNA and RNA were co-extracted together. The authors made TCR beta cDNA from around 500 ng total RNA with a constant-region primer. Slightly modified ARM-PCR with three nested multiplex PCR rounds yielded TCR beta libraries. Primers for the first two PCR rounds were TRBV1-TRBV30 forward primers and a C-beta reverse primer (around 11 cycles per round). TCRdb fed the multiplex PCR reads into MiXCR, producing one record per CDR3 protein. The repertoire holds 30,000 to 40,000 distinct CDR3 sequences, with under 75% as singletons. The sample comprised liver tumor tissue from sampling region 4. Indicated subset: tumor region T4, right-lateral pole. These receptors all come from a man in his forties with primary liver carcinoma and hepatitis B virus infection.

V and J are TRBV21-1 and TRBJ2-1; TRBD2 was called by the table and not checked on the DNA. TRBV21-1 counts as a pseudogene. This CDR3 has 14 amino acids. This CDR3 reads CVSIDTSGSCEQFF. The CDR3 DNA follows: TGTGTCAGCATTGATACTAGCGGGAGTTGTGAGCAGTTCTTC.

Turning to this clonotype: A single base separates this from a much larger clone, so it may be a read error. The CDR3 sequence is CASRDMYSSQPQHF. The CDR3 nucleotides are TGTGCCAGCAGGGACATGTATAGCAGTCAGCCCCAGCATTTT. The gene calls are TRBV2 and TRBJ1-5, with TRBD1 as a possible D gene (5 bases). CDR1 SNHLY and CDR2 FYNNEI come from the germline V gene. The CDR3 has 14 residues.

Points on this clonotype: At one end, the junction sequence differs from germline, possibly due to a read error. This chain connects TRBV5-1 to TRBJ2-7; perhaps TRBD2 as D (6 bases). The CDR3 totals 15 residues. From germline, CDR1 is SGHRS and CDR2 YFSETQ. DNA of the CDR3: TGCGCCAGCAGCTTGCTCGGGACTGCCCCCTACGAGCACTACTTC. This sequence encodes CASSLLGTAPYEHYF.

By sample share, this clonotype is medium-sized. The rearrangement joins TRBV5-5 to TRBJ2-7; D is undetermined. The CDR3 consists of 13 residues. Trimming pared 2 bases from V and 2 bases from J, leaving 8 bases between. The germline gives CDR1 SGHKS, CDR2 YYEKEE (reference sequence). The CDR3 is CASSFGRPYEQYF. CDR3 DNA: TGTGCCAGCAGCTTTGGACGGCCCTACGAGCAGTACTTC.

This clonotype was detected ten times or more. Sequence at one end of the junction differs from germline and may be a read error. The chain uses TRBV6-5 and TRBJ2-1; 8 bases map to TRBD2. There are 14 residues in the CDR3. Germline CDR1 is MNHEY and CDR2 is SVGAGI. The CDR3 DNA reads TGTGCCAGCAAGTTCGGGAGGGCCAGGGATGACCAGTCCTTC. Translating gives CASKFGRARDDQSF.

Concerning this clonotype: This likely comes from a read error, as the CDR3 has no conserved phenylalanine or tryptophan at its end. The genes are TRBV6-6 and TRBJ1-3; possible D gene TRBD1, 6 bases. Germline CDR1 MNHNY, CDR2 SVGAGI (reference sequence). This CDR3 is built from 15 residues. The CDR3 reads CPGSPGGGSGNAIYS. In nucleotides, the CDR3 is TGTCCCGGCAGTCCCGGGGGGGGCTCTGGAAACGCCATATATTCT.

Sample share makes this clonotype medium-sized. CDR3 loop: CASSGQGSYEQYF. For the CDR3, the DNA is TGTGCCAGCAGCGGACAGGGCTCCTACGAGCAGTACTTC. This chain uses TRBV5-4 with TRBJ2-7, with 8 bases matching TRBD1. V lost 4 bases to trimming and J lost 0 bases; unmatched junction nucleotides: 0. Germline V gives CDR1 SGHNT, CDR2 YYREEE (reference sequence). The length of the CDR3 is 13 residues. Supplemented by reference TRBV5-4 and TRBJ2-7, the full variable domain reads ETGVTQSPTHLIKTRGQQVTLRCSSQSGHNTVSWYQQALGQGPQFIFQYYREEENGRGNFPPRFSGLQFPNYSSELNVNALELDDSALYLCASSGQGSYEQYFGPGTRLTVT.

The chain recombines TRBV4-3 with TRBJ2-1; TRBD1 aligns across 8 bases. The V segment lost 2 bases and the J segment 9 bases; nucleotides outside the gene matches: 9. Germline CDR1 and CDR2: LGHNA and YSLEER. The CDR3 runs to 15 residues. CDR3 sequence: CASSQLQGASVEQFF. The DNA for the CDR3 is TGCGCCAGCAGCCAACTTCAGGGGGCTAGCGTTGAGCAGTTCTTC.

The sample holds a few counts of this clonotype. The chain joins TRBV11-2 to TRBJ2-1; no clear D. V lost 9 bases and J 15 bases, leaving 24 bases between the germline ends. The CDR3 loop spans 13 amino acids. The V gene's germline CDR1 is SGHAT and CDR2 FQNNGV. The CDR3 is CASSPMIEASLFF. The CDR3 DNA reads as TGTGCCAGTAGCCCGATGATTGAGGCCTCACTGTTCTTC.